This passage covers 20 T cell receptor beta chains from one sample sequenced in a study of blood T cell repertoires in COVID-19. The table came from immunoSEQ multiplex PCR; TCRdb's copy has only in-frame clones and leaves some out. The table has a few hundred thousand clones, roughly four fifths seen once. The sample taken for sequencing was PBMCs or T cells enriched from blood (not recorded which). Every receptor here comes from a woman aged 50 to 65 who had recovered from COVID-19.

This clone was seen once. The chain uses TRBV28 and TRBJ2-1; 9 bases are shared with TRBD2. The CDR3 loop spans 16 amino acids. Germline CDR1 reads MDHEN; CDR2 reads SYDVKM. The V gene end was trimmed by 3 bases and the J gene end by 0 bases; junction bases not matched to a gene: 3. The CDR3 is CASSFSSGGSYNEQFF. In DNA form, the CDR3 reads TGTGCCAGCAGTTTCAGTAGCGGGGGCTCCTACAATGAGCAGTTCTTC.

This clone has a single count. The chain recombines TRBV11-2 with TRBJ1-4; a possible D gene is TRBD1 (6 bases). CDR1 SGHAT and CDR2 FQNNGV come from the germline V gene. The CDR3 consists of 15 residues. Trimming pared 4 bases from V and 8 bases from J, leaving 17 bases between. The CDR3 DNA sequence: TGTGCCAGCAGCTCCCGGACAGCACGATCGGAAAAACTGTTTTTT. Translation gives CASSSRTARSEKLFF.

V and J are TRBV5-1 and TRBJ1-2; TRBD1 matches 9 bases. The CDR3 contains 14 residues. Per germline, CDR1 SGHRS and CDR2 YFSETQ. With V trimmed by 4 bases and J by 5 bases, 6 bases remained unmatched. DNA for the CDR3: TGCGCCAGCAGCCTGGGGACAGGGCCGTATGGCTACACCTTC. Translation gives CASSLGTGPYGYTF.

V is TRBV18 and J is TRBJ1-3; TRBD1 aligns across 9 bases. This CDR3 region has 15 residues. Trimming took 5 bases from V and 5 from J; bases not matched to a gene: 7. CDR1 and CDR2 (germline): KGHSH, LQKENI. The CDR3 coding sequence is TGTGCCAGCTCAACCCAGACAGGGGGGAGAAACACCATATATTTT. It specifies CASSTQTGGRNTIYF.

This clone was observed many times. The V and J genes are TRBV5-4 and TRBJ1-4, with unresolved D. Deletions cut 4 bases from V and 5 bases from J, with 15 bases between. Per the germline V gene, CDR1 is SGHNT and CDR2 is YYREEE (reference sequence). CDR3 length: 15 residues. The CDR3 region has the DNA TGTGCCAGCAGCGAATCCAGTAAACGAAATGAAAAACTGTTTTTT. As protein: CASSESSKRNEKLFF.

The CDR3 DNA sequence: TGTGCCAGCAGCCCCGGGACAACGAACACCGGGGAGCTGTTTTTT. Encoded protein: CASSPGTTNTGELFF. The rearrangement joins TRBV5-4 to TRBJ2-2; a weak D match, TRBD1 (6 bases). The V gene lost 4 bases and the J gene lost 0 bases, with 10 bases spanning the gap. The length of the CDR3 is 15 residues. Germline CDR1 SGHNT, CDR2 YYREEE (reference sequence). The full variable domain, in which reference TRBV5-4 and TRBJ2-2 provide the parts outside the CDR3, is ETGVTQSPTHLIKTRGQQVTLRCSSQSGHNTVSWYQQALGQGPQFIFQYYREEENGRGNFPPRFSGLQFPNYSSELNVNALELDDSALYLCASSPGTTNTGELFFGEGSRLTVL.

The V and J genes are TRBV7-9 and TRBJ1-4; unclear D gene. The CDR3 sequence is 13 residues long. Between the trimmed V and J ends, which lost 3 bases and 5 bases, there was a span of 7 bases. CDR1 and CDR2 from the germline V gene are SEHNR and FQNEAQ (reference sequence). CDR3 protein: CASSLAGNEKLFF. CDR3 DNA: TGTGCCAGCAGCTTGGCGGGGAATGAAAAACTGTTTTTT. The entire variable domain, with the rest obtained from reference TRBV7-9 and TRBJ1-4, is as follows: DTGVSQNPRHKITKRGQNVTFRCDPISEHNRLYWYRQTLGQGPEFLTYFQNEAQLEKSRLLSDRFSAERPKGSFSTLEIQRTEQGDSAMYLCASSLAGNEKLFFGSGTQLSVL.

The chain joins TRBV27 to TRBJ2-7; no clear D. Trimming removed 3 bases at V and 5 bases at J, with 11 bases between. Germline V gene lookup returns CDR1 MNHEY and CDR2 SMNVEV (reference sequence). The CDR3 has 13 residues. The CDR3 spells CASSFRGIDEQYF. CDR3 nucleotides: TGTGCCAGCAGTTTCAGAGGTATTGACGAGCAGTACTTC.

This clone has more than one count but fewer than ten. The rearrangement uses TRBV6-1 and TRBJ1-1; D ambiguous. The germline CDR1 and CDR2 sequences are MNHNS and SASEGT. This CDR3 is 14 amino acids long. Trimming left V 1 base short and J 5 bases short, with 11 bases between. The CDR3 DNA is TGTGCCAGCAGTGAAGGGGGAGGAAGAACTGAAGCTTTCTTT. It yields the protein CASSEGGGRTEAFF.

The V and J genes are TRBV27 and TRBJ1-2; 7 nucleotides line up with TRBD1. CDR1 and CDR2 (germline): MNHEY, SMNVEV (reference sequence). This CDR3 is 14 amino acids long. V dropped 3 bases and J dropped 3; count of bases not matched to a gene: 4. CDR3 in amino acids: CASSLTGLDYGYTF. The CDR3 DNA sequence: TGTGCCAGCAGTTTGACAGGGCTTGACTATGGCTACACCTTC.

J is TRBJ1-1 and V is TRBV19, with D unresolved. From germline, CDR1 is LNHDA and CDR2 SQIVND (reference sequence). The CDR3 consists of 13 residues. V dropped 5 bases and J dropped 1 base, with 8 bases sitting between them. The CDR3 is CASSWHGNTEAFF. The CDR3 DNA reads TGTGCCAGTAGTTGGCATGGGAACACTGAAGCTTTCTTT.

For the CDR3, the DNA is TGCGCCAGCAGCCAAGGTCTTGATCGGGCGCCCGGGAGAACTGAAGCTTTCTTT. Amino acid sequence: CASSQGLDRAPGRTEAFF. The chain combines TRBV4-1 with TRBJ1-1, with D hard to call. The germline CDR1 and CDR2 sequences are MGHRA and YSYEKL. The V end was cut by 1 base, the J end by 5 bases, with 23 bases between. The CDR3 has 18 residues.

V is TRBV3-1 (or the pseudogene TRBV3-2) and J is TRBJ1-3; D is perhaps TRBD1 (6 bases). This CDR3 region has 16 residues. Trimming pared 2 bases from V and 1 base from J, leaving 12 bases between. The V gene's germline CDR1 is LGHDT and CDR2 YNNKEL (reference sequence). CDR3: CASSQLGGGSGNTIYF. The CDR3 DNA reads as TGTGCCAGCAGCCAACTAGGGGGAGGGTCTGGAAACACCATATATTTT.

V is TRBV20-1 and J is TRBJ1-1; D is unclear. Trimming removed 5 bases from V and 10 bases from J, with 14 bases in between. Germline V lookup: CDR1 DFQATT, CDR2 SNEGSKA (reference sequence). The CDR3 loop spans 11 amino acids. CDR3 DNA sequence: TGCAGTGCTGGCCGGGTGATTGGAGCTTTCTTT. Residues: CSAGRVIGAFF.

This clone appeared a single time. This chain joins TRBV5-1 and TRBJ1-1; possibly TRBD1 for D (6 bases). The CDR3 consists of 21 residues. Germline V gives CDR1 SGHRS, CDR2 YFSETQ. V was pared by 0 bases and J by 1 base, with 28 bases between. CDR3 DNA: TGCGCCAGCAGCTTGGGGGCTGCGGGGGGCGGTCGGGTTAACCCGAACACTGAAGCTTTCTTT. Its translation: CASSLGAAGGGRVNPNTEAFF.

This clone showed up just a few times. V is TRBV5-5 and J is TRBJ1-2, with 9 bases matching TRBD1. After removal of 4 bases from V and 5 bases from J, the junction contained 12 bases not matched to a gene. CDR3 length: 16 amino acids. CDR1 is SGHKS and CDR2 is YYEKEE in the germline V gene (reference sequence). For the CDR3, the DNA is TGTGCCAGCAGCAGATTCCAAGACAGGGGGGGATATGGCTACACCTTC. Amino acid sequence: CASSRFQDRGGYGYTF.

This clone was recorded only once. J is TRBJ1-2 and V is TRBV9, with 8 bases fitting TRBD1. V dropped 0 bases and J dropped 8; count of bases not matched to a gene: 3. The CDR3 contains 13 residues. Germline assignment: CDR1 SGDLS and CDR2 YYNGEE. Here the CDR3 reads CASSVGDRSGYTF. As DNA, the CDR3 is TGTGCCAGCAGCGTAGGGGACAGGTCCGGCTACACCTTC.

This rearrangement joins TRBV18 to TRBJ2-7; the D gene is possibly TRBD1 (5 bases). This CDR3 contains 15 residues. The V end was cut by 2 bases, the J end by 5 bases, with 16 bases between. Germline CDR1 is KGHSH and CDR2 is LQKENI. For the CDR3, the DNA is TGTGCCAGCTCACCATTGCTGGGTACCAGGGACGAGCAGTACTTC. This codes for CASSPLLGTRDEQYF.

The chain has TRBV4-3 and TRBJ1-2; 9 positions match TRBD1. The length of the CDR3 is 17 residues. The junction had 6 bases not matched to a gene; V was cut back by 0 bases and J by 1 base. In germline, CDR1 is LGHNA, CDR2 YSLEER. The CDR3 region is CASSQEKGDRVNYGYTF. For the CDR3, the DNA is TGCGCCAGCAGCCAAGAGAAGGGGGACAGGGTTAACTATGGCTACACCTTC.

This clone was counted ten times or more. V is TRBV18 and J is TRBJ1-6; 9 positions agree with TRBD1. The germline gives CDR1 KGHSH, CDR2 LQKENI. The CDR3 loop spans 15 amino acids. The V segment lost 6 bases and the J segment 7 bases; nucleotides outside the gene matches: 7. The CDR3, as DNA: TGTGCCAGCTCTCTGGGGGACAGGGACAATTCACCCCTCCACTTT. It yields the protein CASSLGDRDNSPLHF.